This TCR beta chain was obtained from a study of blood T cells in healthy people across ages. General study results and limits: Roughly linearly, TCR beta diversity per million T cells fell as age increased.

It was with a sample-barcoded 5' primer and a J-beta primer mix that a second PCR of roughly 7 to 12 cycles was run. Via MiXCR, TCRdb re-called the 5' RACE reads, giving one row per CDR3 protein. In the table there are hundreds of thousands of distinct CDR3 sequences, under 40% of which are singletons. The V gene's germline CDR1 is DFQATT and CDR2 SNEGSKA (reference sequence). CDR3 length equals 17 residues. V lost 6 bases and J lost 2; bases outside the gene matches: 13. On this clonotype: The target antigen is unknown.

The specimen was blood. The source is a man in his late teens or twenties in good health. This chain joins TRBV20-1 and TRBJ2-3; 11 bases agree with TRBD2. The CDR3 region is CSAPNVTSGEYTDTQYF. The CDR3 DNA reads TGCAGTGCACCAAATGTGACTAGCGGGGAATACACAGATACGCAGTATTTT.